This TCR beta chain was captured in a study of a mutant IDH1 vaccine in newly diagnosed glioma. The time point denotes: week 35, safety follow-up. Each dose delivered 300 ug of mutant IDH1 20-mer peptide subcutaneously with imiquimod. Clones were read by immunoSEQ multiplex PCR, and TCRdb kept only the in-frame ones, dropping some. Of tens of thousands of clones listed, roughly 76% are singletons. Germline V lookup: CDR1 SGHNT, CDR2 YYREEE (reference sequence). The CDR3 covers 13 residues. V gave up 0 bases and J gave up 2 bases, with 5 bases separating them. Regarding this clone: What it binds is not known.

The chain recombines TRBV5-4 with TRBJ1-2; D gene unclear. Sample: PBMCs, taken from a glioma patient whose treatment included an IDH1 peptide vaccine. The source is a man in his forties with glioma. In DNA form, the CDR3 reads TGTGCCAGCAGCTTGGCAGTCAACTATGGCTACACCTTC. This codes for CASSLAVNYGYTF. Filled out from reference TRBV5-4 and TRBJ1-2, the complete variable domain reads ETGVTQSPTHLIKTRGQQVTLRCSSQSGHNTVSWYQQALGQGPQFIFQYYREEENGRGNFPPRFSGLQFPNYSSELNVNALELDDSALYLCASSLAVNYGYTFGSGTRLTVV.